This TCR beta chain was sequenced for a study of breast tumors, draining lymph nodes, adjacent tissues. The lymph nodes were axillary draining lymph nodes from breast cancer patients. From the multiplex PCR reads, TCRdb called clonotypes with MiXCR, one entry per CDR3 protein. The sample shows 85,000 to 120,000 distinct CDR3 sequences, less than 40% of them seen only once. Overall study results and limits: The data were judged consistent with most tumor T cells coming from lymph node and expanding in tumor.

The germline V and J ends were trimmed by 0 bases and 3 bases, with 12 bases remaining between them. Germline-derived CDR1 and CDR2 are DFQATT and SNEGSKA (reference sequence). CDR3 length: 15 amino acids. This clonotype has a count of ten or more. Antigen: not known. This sequence originates from a female donor with breast cancer. Some clones in this sample may be carry-over from other donors' samples. The sequenced material came from axillary lymph node tissue. The V call is TRBV20-1, the J call TRBJ2-1, with D perhaps TRBD2 (5 bases). As DNA, the CDR3 is TGCAGTGCTAGAGAGGACTCCTGGGTCTACAATGAGCAGTTCTTC. Amino acid sequence: CSAREDSWVYNEQFF.